This T cell receptor beta chain was identified during a study of a mutant IDH1 vaccine in newly diagnosed glioma. Whole-study context: Vaccination was launched 4-6 weeks after radiotherapy alone, or with temozolomide cycles. Before enrollment, patients got radiotherapy alone, temozolomide alone, or mostly the combination. Treated patients showed a male proportion of roughly 60%, a female proportion of roughly 40%, and a mean age of around 39 years. Study outcomes and limitations: Seemingly, pseudoprogression had no relation to changes in the top peripheral T cell clonotypes.

V lost 4 bases, J lost 2 bases, and 12 bases stayed unmatched. The CDR3 extends over 17 amino acids. Germline CDR1 reads SEHNR; CDR2 reads FQNEAQ (reference sequence). For this clone: Its antigen is still unknown.

Sample time point: week 5, during vaccination. Topical imiquimod accompanied each vaccine dose, which consisted of 300 ug of mutant IDH1 20-mer peptide. Assay: immunoSEQ multiplex PCR; the TCRdb copy retains only in-frame clones and omits some. This sample has tens of thousands of clones, with about 81% found just once. This chain joins TRBV7-9 and TRBJ2-3, with 7 bases that match TRBD2. This sequence originates from a man aged 30-40 years with glioma. The material was PBMCs, obtained from a glioma patient whose treatment included an IDH1 peptide vaccine. The CDR3 region is CASSSRRAAGSTDTQYF. As DNA, the CDR3 is TGTGCCAGCAGCTCCCGGCGCGCAGCGGGGTCCACAGATACGCAGTATTTT.